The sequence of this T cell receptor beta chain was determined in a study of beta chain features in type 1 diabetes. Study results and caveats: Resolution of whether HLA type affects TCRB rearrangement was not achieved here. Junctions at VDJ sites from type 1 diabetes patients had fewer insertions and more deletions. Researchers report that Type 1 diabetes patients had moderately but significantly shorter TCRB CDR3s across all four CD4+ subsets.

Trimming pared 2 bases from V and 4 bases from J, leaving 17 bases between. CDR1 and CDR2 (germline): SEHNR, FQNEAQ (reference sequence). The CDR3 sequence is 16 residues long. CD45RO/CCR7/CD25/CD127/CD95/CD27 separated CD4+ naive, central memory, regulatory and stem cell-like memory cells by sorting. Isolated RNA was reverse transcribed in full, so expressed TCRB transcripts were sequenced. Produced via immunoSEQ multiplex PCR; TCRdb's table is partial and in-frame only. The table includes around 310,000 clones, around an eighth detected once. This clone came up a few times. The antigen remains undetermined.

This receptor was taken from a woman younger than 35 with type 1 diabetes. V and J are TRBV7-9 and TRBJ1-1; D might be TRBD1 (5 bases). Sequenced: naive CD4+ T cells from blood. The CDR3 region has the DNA TGTGCCAGCAGCTTAAGGAGACCCAGGGCGAGCACTGAAGCTTTCTTT. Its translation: CASSLRRPRASTEAFF.